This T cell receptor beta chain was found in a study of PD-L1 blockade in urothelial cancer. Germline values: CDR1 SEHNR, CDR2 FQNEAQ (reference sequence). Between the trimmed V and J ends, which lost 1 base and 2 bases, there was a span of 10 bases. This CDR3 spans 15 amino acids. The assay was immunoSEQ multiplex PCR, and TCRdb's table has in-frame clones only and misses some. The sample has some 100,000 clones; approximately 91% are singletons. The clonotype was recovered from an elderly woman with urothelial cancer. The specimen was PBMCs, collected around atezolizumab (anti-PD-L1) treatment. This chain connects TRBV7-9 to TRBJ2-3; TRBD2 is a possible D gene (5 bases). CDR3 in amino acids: CASSLGASFTDTQYF. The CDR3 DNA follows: TGTGCCAGCAGCTTAGGAGCTAGCTTCACAGATACGCAGTATTTT.